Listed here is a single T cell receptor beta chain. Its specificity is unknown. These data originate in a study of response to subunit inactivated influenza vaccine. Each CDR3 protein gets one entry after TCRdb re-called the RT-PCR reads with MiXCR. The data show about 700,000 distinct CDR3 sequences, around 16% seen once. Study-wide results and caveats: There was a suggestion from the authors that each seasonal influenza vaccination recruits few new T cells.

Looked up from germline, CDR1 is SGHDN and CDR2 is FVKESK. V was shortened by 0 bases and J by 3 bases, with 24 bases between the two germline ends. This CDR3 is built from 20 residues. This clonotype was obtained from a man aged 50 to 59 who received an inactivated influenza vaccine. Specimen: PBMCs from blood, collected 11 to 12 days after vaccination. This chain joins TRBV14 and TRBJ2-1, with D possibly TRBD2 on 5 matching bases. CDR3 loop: CASSQDFTRRRGTIYNEQFF. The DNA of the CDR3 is TGTGCCAGCAGCCAAGACTTCACAAGACGACGGGGTACCATCTACAATGAGCAGTTCTTC.